The table lists the clone carrying this TCR beta chain with many counts. Its antigen is not known. The data were obtained in a study of T cells in Graves' hyperthyroidism and ophthalmopathy. Study as a whole: Peripheral blood samples were taken at initial diagnosis, prior to any treatment. Findings of the study overall: Stable hyperthyroidism was separated from ophthalmopathy by a model based on 13 V-J features. Most expanded thyroid clonotypes above 0.001 recurred in blood.

The CDR3 has 16 residues. The J segment lost 10 bases and the V segment lost 4 bases, leaving 14 bases of the junction unmatched. Germline CDR1 is LGHDT and CDR2 is YNNKEL (reference sequence). From RNA transcripts, TCR beta CDR3 regions were amplified. A first-round RT-PCR of the TCR CDR3 used the HTBI primer set. TCRdb re-derived calls from the multiplex PCR reads in MiXCR, one entry per CDR3 protein. The sample carries about 600,000 distinct CDR3 sequences, roughly 15% recorded once. Source material: blood. V gene TRBV3-1 combines with J gene TRBJ1-1, with 11 bases that match TRBD1. The source is a middle-aged woman with Graves' ophthalmopathy. This CDR3 is CASSRTWTGGEVGAFF. For the CDR3, the DNA is TGTGCCAGCAGCCGAACCTGGACAGGGGGCGAAGTTGGAGCTTTCTTT.